This TCR beta chain was captured by sequencing in a study of blood T cell repertoires in COVID-19. Study at large: COVID-19 samples, acute and convalescent, were from the United States, Italy and Spain. Sources were T cells, B-cell-depleted T cells, or PBMCs; the material itself was cDNA or gDNA.

Under the authors' procedure: Reference gene primers were amplified, and this amplification served to estimate nucleated cell counts. Libraries were prepared by immunoSEQ multiplex PCR; TCRdb keeps only in-frame clonotypes and omits some of them. The DNA was the basis for D and trimming; V, J and clone size are from that table. The sample lists around 50,000 clones, around nine tenths occurring once. This CDR3 has 15 residues. Germline CDR1 MDHEN, CDR2 SYDVKM. Deletions cut 6 bases from V and 0 bases from J, with 9 bases between. The sample comprised peripheral blood. The chain combines TRBV28 with TRBJ2-6; the D gene is possibly TRBD1 (5 bases). The source is a human donor in a cohort sampled during active COVID-19. CDR3 bases: TGTGCCAGCAGCCGAGACAGCTCTGGGGCCAACGTCCTGACTTTC. Its translation is CASSRDSSGANVLTF.